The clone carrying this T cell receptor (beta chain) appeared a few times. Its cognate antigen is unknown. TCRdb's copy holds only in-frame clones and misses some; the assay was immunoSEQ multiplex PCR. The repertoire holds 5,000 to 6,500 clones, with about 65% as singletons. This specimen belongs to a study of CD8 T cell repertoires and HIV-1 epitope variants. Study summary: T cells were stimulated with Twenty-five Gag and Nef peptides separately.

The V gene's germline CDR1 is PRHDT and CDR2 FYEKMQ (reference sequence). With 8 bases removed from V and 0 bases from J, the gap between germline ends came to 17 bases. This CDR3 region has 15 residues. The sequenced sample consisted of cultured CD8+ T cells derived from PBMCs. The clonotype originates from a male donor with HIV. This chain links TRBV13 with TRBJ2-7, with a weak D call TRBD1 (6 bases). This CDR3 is CASGISTGLSYEQYF. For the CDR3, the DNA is TGTGCCAGCGGGATCTCGACAGGCCTCTCCTACGAGCAGTACTTC.